This T cell receptor (beta chain) emerged from a study of T cells in Graves' hyperthyroidism and ophthalmopathy. There were TCR beta CDR3 regions amplified from RNA transcripts. HTBI primers were used for first-round RT-PCR of the TCR CDR3. TCRdb re-called the multiplex PCR reads with MiXCR, one entry per CDR3 protein. The profile shows about 540,000 distinct CDR3 sequences, under 60% of them singletons. Trimming removed 10 bases from V and 5 bases from J, with 10 bases in between. The CDR3 length is 11 residues. Looked up from germline, CDR1 is KGHDR and CDR2 is SFDVKD. An absence of ophthalmopathy progression within 18 months meant stable Graves' hyperthyroidism.

The origin of this receptor is a woman under 30 with Graves' hyperthyroidism. V is TRBV24-1 and J is TRBJ2-5; D possibly corresponds to TRBD2 (5 bases). The sequenced sample consisted of peripheral blood or thyroid tissue (not recorded which). CDR3 sequence (DNA): TGTGCCACGGGGTCGGGGGAGACCCAGTACTTC. It is translated as CATGSGETQYF.